This entry is about one TCR beta chain. The antigen remains undetermined. Amplification used 60 Vbeta primers and 13 Jbeta primers. Assay: immunoSEQ multiplex PCR; the TCRdb copy retains only in-frame clones and omits some. The sample gives about 140,000 clones, more than 75% of which show up once; roughly 1.9% is in the top ten. This entry is derived from a study of cytomegalovirus exposure and HLA in healthy donors. Whole-study context: As an earlier analysis found, about 179 million T cells yielded about 120 million unique TCR beta sequences. Study findings and constraints: A later analysis found common viral pathogens apparently linked to several of the most significant clusters. Most of the TCR beta V segments (in an earlier analysis) were productive either about 87% or about 30% of the time.

J lost 5 bases, V lost 3 bases, and 4 bases had no gene match. Germline V gene lookup returns CDR1 SGDLS and CDR2 YYNGEE. This CDR3 comprises 15 residues. Material for sequencing was PBMCs. The TCR originated in a man between 40 and 49 years old in good health and CMV-seronegative. The chain couples TRBV9 to TRBJ2-4; 11 bases are shared with TRBD2. DNA for the CDR3: TGTGCCAGCAGCGCCATGGGACTAGCGGAAAACATTCAGTACTTC. Residues: CASSAMGLAENIQYF. The full variable domain, its missing parts supplied by reference TRBV9 and TRBJ2-4, is DSGVTQTPKHLITATGQRVTLRCSPRSGDLSVYWYQQSLDQGLQFLIQYYNGEERAKGNILERFSAQQFPDLHSELNLSSLELGDSALYFCASSAMGLAENIQYFGAGTRLSVL.